This T cell receptor (beta chain) was retrieved from a study of cytomegalovirus exposure and HLA in healthy donors. Study as a whole: Counted in an early data release were tens of millions of unique TCRs from HLA-typed donors. Study-wide points: About 150 TCR beta chains were listed as cytomegalovirus-associated. Sequencing depth roughly uniform across donors was assumed in presence/absence analyses.

The CDR3 loop spans 14 amino acids. In germline, CDR1 is SEHNR, CDR2 FQNEAQ (reference sequence). Healthy bone marrow donors supplied every sample. Remarks on this clone: Its antigen remains unidentified. At one of its ends the junction is not consistent with the germline gene, which may arise from a read error.

The PCR contained 60 Vbeta and 13 Jbeta primers. Method: immunoSEQ multiplex PCR; TCRdb's copy keeps in-frame clones and lacks some. Among some 200,000 clones, about three quarters were seen once, and the ten largest hold about a sixth. This clonotype was sampled from a man between 40 and 49 years old in good health and CMV-seronegative. Sequencing was done on a sample of PBMCs. The chain is built from TRBV7-9 and TRBJ1-5; weak D call: TRBD1 (6 bases). The CDR3 reads CSSSSDSRNQPQHF. The CDR3 region has the DNA TGTTCCAGCAGCTCGGACAGCCGCAATCAGCCCCAGCATTTT.